This T cell receptor (beta chain) was captured in a study of low-dose radiotherapy and immunotherapy resistance in tumors. The V gene's germline CDR1 is SNHLY and CDR2 FYNNEI. With 8 bases clipped from V and 8 bases from J, the junction kept 8 bases outside the gene matches. The CDR3 covers 13 residues. Priming of first-strand cDNA relied on TRAV- and TRBV-specific primers (covering alpha and beta chains). Over roughly 18 PCR cycles, TCRs were amplified from a constant-region primer and V-primer adapter. One entry per CDR3 protein results from TCRdb running MiXCR on the reads. The sample consists of around 84,000 distinct CDR3 sequences, under 20% of them appearing once. Time point meaning: after trial treatment. Sample treatment: LDRT plus nivolumab, ipilimumab, low-dose cyclophosphamide and aspirin (RACIN trial). As a condition of eligibility, patients had advanced solid tumors lacking tumor-infiltrating lymphocytes.

This clonotype came up many times. The sequence derives from a male donor with prostate cancer. The gene calls are TRBV2 and TRBJ2-1, with 8 positions matching TRBD2. The source material was PBMCs, sampled after low-dose radiotherapy plus immunotherapy. The CDR3 loop is CASSGRAGDEQFF. For the CDR3, the DNA is TGTGCCAGCTCCGGGAGAGCGGGGGATGAGCAGTTCTTC.